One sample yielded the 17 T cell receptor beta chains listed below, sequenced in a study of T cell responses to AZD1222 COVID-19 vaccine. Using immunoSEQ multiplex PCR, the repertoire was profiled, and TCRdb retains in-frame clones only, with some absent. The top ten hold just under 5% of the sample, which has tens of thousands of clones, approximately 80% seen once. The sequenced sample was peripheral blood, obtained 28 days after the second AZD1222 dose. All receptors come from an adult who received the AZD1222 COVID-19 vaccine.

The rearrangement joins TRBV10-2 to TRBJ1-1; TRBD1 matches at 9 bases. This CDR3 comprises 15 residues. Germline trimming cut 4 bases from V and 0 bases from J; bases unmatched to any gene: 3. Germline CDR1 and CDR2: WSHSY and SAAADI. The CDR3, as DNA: TGCGCCAGCAGTGGTACAGGGGGCTTGAACACTGAAGCTTTCTTT. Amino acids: CASSGTGGLNTEAFF.

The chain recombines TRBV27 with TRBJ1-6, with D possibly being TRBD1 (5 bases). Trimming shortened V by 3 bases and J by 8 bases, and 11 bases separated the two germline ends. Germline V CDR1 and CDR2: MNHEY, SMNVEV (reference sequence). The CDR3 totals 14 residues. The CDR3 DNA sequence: TGTGCCAGCAGTTTGGGACCTGATTATTCACCCCTCCACTTT. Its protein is CASSLGPDYSPLHF.

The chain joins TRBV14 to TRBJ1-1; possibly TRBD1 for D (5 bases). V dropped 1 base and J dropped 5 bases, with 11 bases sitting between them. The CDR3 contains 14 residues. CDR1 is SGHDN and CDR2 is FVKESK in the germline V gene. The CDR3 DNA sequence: TGTGCCAGCAGCCAAGTCTATGGGGCAACTGAAGCTTTCTTT. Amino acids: CASSQVYGATEAFF.

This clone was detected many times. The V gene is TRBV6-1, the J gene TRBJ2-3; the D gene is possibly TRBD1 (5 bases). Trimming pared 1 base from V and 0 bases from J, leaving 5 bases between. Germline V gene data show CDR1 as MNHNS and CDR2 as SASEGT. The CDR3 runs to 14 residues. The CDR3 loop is CASSEEGSTDTQYF. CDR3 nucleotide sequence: TGTGCCAGCAGTGAAGAGGGGAGCACAGATACGCAGTATTTT.

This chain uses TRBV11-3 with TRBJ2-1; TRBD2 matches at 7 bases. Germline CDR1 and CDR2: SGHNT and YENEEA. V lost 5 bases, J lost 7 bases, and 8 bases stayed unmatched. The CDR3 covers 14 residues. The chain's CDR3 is CASSPDAGANEQFF. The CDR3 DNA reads TGTGCCAGCAGCCCCGATGCGGGAGCAAATGAGCAGTTCTTC.

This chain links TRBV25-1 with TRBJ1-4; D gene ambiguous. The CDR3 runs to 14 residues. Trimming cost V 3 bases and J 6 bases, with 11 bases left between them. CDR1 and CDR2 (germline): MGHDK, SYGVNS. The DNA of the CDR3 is TGTGCCAGCAGTGAGTCGGTAGGGTATGAAAAACTGTTTTTT. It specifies CASSESVGYEKLFF.

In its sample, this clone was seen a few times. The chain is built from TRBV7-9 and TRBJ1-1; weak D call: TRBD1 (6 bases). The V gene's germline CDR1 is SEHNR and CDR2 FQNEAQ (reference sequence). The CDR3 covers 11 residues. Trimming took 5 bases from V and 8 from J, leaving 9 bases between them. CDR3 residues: CASSPGQEAFF. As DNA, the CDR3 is TGTGCCAGCAGCCCAGGACAGGAAGCTTTCTTT. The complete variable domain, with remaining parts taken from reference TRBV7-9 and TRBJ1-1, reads DTGVSQNPRHKITKRGQNVTFRCDPISEHNRLYWYRQTLGQGPEFLTYFQNEAQLEKSRLLSDRFSAERPKGSFSTLEIQRTEQGDSAMYLCASSPGQEAFFGQGTRLTVV.

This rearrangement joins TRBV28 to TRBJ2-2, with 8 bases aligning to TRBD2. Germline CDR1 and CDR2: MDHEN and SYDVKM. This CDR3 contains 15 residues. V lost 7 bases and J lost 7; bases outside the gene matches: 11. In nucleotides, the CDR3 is TGTGCCAGCAACAACCCTAGCGGGTCAAACGGGGAGCTGTTTTTT. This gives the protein CASNNPSGSNGELFF. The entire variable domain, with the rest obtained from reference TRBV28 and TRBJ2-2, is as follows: DVKVTQSSRYLVKRTGEKVFLECVQDMDHENMFWYRQDPGLGLRLIYFSYDVKMKEKGDIPEGYSVSREKKERFSLILESASTNQTSMYLCASNNPSGSNGELFFGEGSRLTVL.

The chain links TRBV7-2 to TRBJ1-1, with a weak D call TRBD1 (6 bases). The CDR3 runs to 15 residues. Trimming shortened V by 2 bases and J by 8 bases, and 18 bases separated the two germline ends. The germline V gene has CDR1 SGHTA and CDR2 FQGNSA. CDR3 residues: CASSLTGGKFREAFF. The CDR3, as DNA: TGTGCCAGCAGCTTAACGGGGGGCAAATTTAGGGAAGCTTTCTTT. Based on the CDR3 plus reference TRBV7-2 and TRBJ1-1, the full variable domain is GAGVSQSPSNKVTEKGKDVELRCDPISGHTALYWYRQSLGQGLEFLIYFQGNSAPDKSGLPSDRFSAERTGGSVSTLTIQRTQQEDSAVYLCASSLTGGKFREAFFGQGTRLTVV.

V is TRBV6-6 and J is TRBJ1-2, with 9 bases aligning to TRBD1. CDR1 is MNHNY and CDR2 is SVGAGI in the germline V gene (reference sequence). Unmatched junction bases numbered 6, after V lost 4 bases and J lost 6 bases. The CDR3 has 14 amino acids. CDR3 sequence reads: CASSSTGGRDGYTF. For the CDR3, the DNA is TGTGCCAGCAGTTCTACAGGGGGCCGAGATGGCTACACCTTC.

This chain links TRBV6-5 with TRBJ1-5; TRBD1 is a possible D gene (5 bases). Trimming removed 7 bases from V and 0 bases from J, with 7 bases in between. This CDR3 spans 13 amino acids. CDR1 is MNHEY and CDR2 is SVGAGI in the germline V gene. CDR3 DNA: TGTGCCAGCATGACAGTTAGCAATCAGCCCCAGCATTTT. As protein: CASMTVSNQPQHF.

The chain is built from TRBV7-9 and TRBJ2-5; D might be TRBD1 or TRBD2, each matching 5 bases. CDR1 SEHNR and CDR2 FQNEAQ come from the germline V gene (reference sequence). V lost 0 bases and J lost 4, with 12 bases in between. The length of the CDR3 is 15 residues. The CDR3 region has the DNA TGTGCCAGCAGCTTAGCCCTAACCGGGGCAGAGACCCAGTACTTC. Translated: CASSLALTGAETQYF.

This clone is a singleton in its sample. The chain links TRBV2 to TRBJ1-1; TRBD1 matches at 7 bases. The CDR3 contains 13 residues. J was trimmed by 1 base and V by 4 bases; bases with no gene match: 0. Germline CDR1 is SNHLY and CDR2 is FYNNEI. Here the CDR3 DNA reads TGTGCCAGCAGTGGACAGGGGAACACTGAAGCTTTCTTT. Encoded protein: CASSGQGNTEAFF.

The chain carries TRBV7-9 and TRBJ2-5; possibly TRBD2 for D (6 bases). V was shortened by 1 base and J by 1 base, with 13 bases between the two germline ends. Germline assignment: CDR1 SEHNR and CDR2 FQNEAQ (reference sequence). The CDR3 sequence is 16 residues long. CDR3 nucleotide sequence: TGTGCCAGCAGCTTAGGAGCGGGTGACTCCCAAGAGACCCAGTACTTC. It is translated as CASSLGAGDSQETQYF. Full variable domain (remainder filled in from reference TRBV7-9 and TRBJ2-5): DTGVSQNPRHKITKRGQNVTFRCDPISEHNRLYWYRQTLGQGPEFLTYFQNEAQLEKSRLLSDRFSAERPKGSFSTLEIQRTEQGDSAMYLCASSLGAGDSQETQYFGPGTRLLVL.

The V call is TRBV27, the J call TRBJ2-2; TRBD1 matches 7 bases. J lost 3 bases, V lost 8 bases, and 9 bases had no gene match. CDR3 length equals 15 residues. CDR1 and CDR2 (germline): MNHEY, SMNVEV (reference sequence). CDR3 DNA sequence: TGTGCCAGCGAATCCCATGACAGGGACACCGGGGAGCTGTTTTTT. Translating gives CASESHDRDTGELFF.

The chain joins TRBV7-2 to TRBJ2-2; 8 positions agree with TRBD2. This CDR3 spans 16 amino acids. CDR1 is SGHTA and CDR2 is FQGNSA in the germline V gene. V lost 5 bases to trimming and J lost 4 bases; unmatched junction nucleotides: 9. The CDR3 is CASSTPPGGRTGELFF. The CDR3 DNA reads TGTGCCAGCAGCACCCCCCCGGGAGGGCGCACCGGGGAGCTGTTTTTT.

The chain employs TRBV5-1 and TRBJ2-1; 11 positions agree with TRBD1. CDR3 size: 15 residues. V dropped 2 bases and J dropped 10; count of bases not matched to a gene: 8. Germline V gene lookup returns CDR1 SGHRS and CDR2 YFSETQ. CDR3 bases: TGCGCCAGCAGCTTCGGGACAGGGGGGACGAGGGAGCAGTTCTTC. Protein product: CASSFGTGGTREQFF.